This is a list of T cell receptor beta chains from one sample in a study of glioma-infiltrating T cells. Each CDR3 protein gets one entry after TCRdb re-called the multiplex PCR reads with MiXCR. The repertoire has 90,000 or so distinct CDR3 sequences, roughly 39% of them found once; the top ten carry around two fifths. The sequencing sample was made of glioma tissue, nonneoplastic brain tissue, or PBMCs (not recorded which). The receptors derive from a human donor with low-grade glioma or glioblastoma, undergoing nonglioma brain surgery, or in good health (not recorded which). Each CDR3 is given with its conserved first and last residue. A D gene is named only where the DNA matches it firmly. Size values are once, few and many counts, or a class for expanded clones, and some rows have none.

V,J,D,size,DNA,CDR3
TRBV15,TRBJ2-7,.,.,TGTGCCACCGGGACCTCTTACTACGAGCAGTACTTT,CATGTSYYEQYF
TRBV15,TRBJ1-5,TRBD1,.,TGTGCCACCAGCCCCCATGAGAGACAGGGACGAGTTCAGCCCCAGCATTTT,CATSPHERQGRVQPQHF
TRBV10-2,TRBJ2-5,.,many,TGCGCCAGCAGTGAGAAATGGTTGGAGACCCAGTACTTC,CASSEKWLETQYF
TRBV6-2/TRBV6-3,TRBJ2-5,TRBD2,.,TGTGCCAGCAGTTACCGGACGATGGACGTTGGCGGACTAGCGGGCAGGATTTGGGAGACCCAGTATTTC,CASSYRTMDVGGLAGRIWETQYF
TRBV4-1,TRBJ1-5,.,many,TGCGCCAGCAGCCAAGTAGGCACGAGTCAGCCCCAGCATTTT,CASSQVGTSQPQHF
TRBV6-4,TRBJ2-3,TRBD2,many,TGTGCCAGAATAGCGGGAGTATCAACAGATACGCAGTATTTT,CARIAGVSTDTQYF
TRBV7-6,TRBJ2-7,TRBD1,once,TGTGCCAGCAGCCTCTCTACAGGGGGCTACGTGCAGTACTTC,CASSLSTGGYVQYF
TRBV30,TRBJ2-7,TRBD2,few,TGTGCCTGGAGTTGGTCGTTGAGCGGGAGACAGGACGAGCAGTACTTC,CAWSWSLSGRQDEQYF
TRBV20-1,TRBJ2-1,TRBD1,.,TGCAGTGCTGAAGACAGGGGGCTACACTTGAATGAGCAGTTCTTC,CSAEDRGLHLNEQFF
TRBV19,TRBJ2-3,TRBD1,many,TGTGCCAGTAGTGTGGGGACAGGGACTACAGATACGCAGTATTTT,CASSVGTGTTDTQYF
TRBV27,TRBJ2-7,TRBD1,.,TGTGCCAGCAGGAGGACAGGGCCGTCGCGCGAGCAGTACTTC,CASRRTGPSREQYF
TRBV11-2,TRBJ1-4,.,.,TGTGCCAGCAGCTTAGGCGTAGGGGGGAGTGAAAAACTGTTTTTT,CASSLGVGGSEKLFF
TRBV11-2,TRBJ1-4,TRBD1,many,TGTGCCAGCAGTCCAAACGGACAGGGAAATGAAAAACTGTTTTTT,CASSPNGQGNEKLFF
TRBV27,TRBJ1-3,TRBD1,many,TGTGCCAGCAGTCTGACGGGACAGGGAAGAGGAAACACCATATATTTT,CASSLTGQGRGNTIYF
TRBV28,TRBJ1-5,.,many,TGTGCCAGCAGTTTCAACAGCAACAATCAGCCCCAGCATTTT,CASSFNSNNQPQHF
TRBV28,TRBJ2-1,.,once,TGTGCCAGCATGCGAGAATCTAACAATGAGCAGTTCTTC,CASMRESNNEQFF
TRBV19,TRBJ1-2,TRBD1,many,TGTGCCAGTAGTAAAAAGACAGGGGATAACTATGGCTACACCTTC,CASSKKTGDNYGYTF
TRBV5-4,TRBJ2-7,.,many,TGTGCCAGCAGCTTGAGAGCGACTAACTCCTACGAGCAGTACTTC,CASSLRATNSYEQYF
TRBV3-1,TRBJ2-7,TRBD1,many,TGTGCCAGCAGCCAAGACCGGACAGGGTGGCACGAGCAGTACTTC,CASSQDRTGWHEQYF
TRBV20-1,TRBJ2-3,TRBD2,.,TGCAGTGCTAGGAGGGGAGGGCTGGTAGGAGATACGCATTATTTT,CSARRGGLVGDTHYF
TRBV2,TRBJ1-1,.,.,TGTGCCAGCATGGACACCCCTGAAGATTTCTTT,CASMDTPEDFF
TRBV12-3/TRBV12-4,TRBJ1-2,.,many,TGTGCCAGCACCGAAGAGTTTGACTATGGCTACACCTTC,CASTEEFDYGYTF
TRBV6-5,TRBJ1-2,TRBD1,.,TGTGTTAGCAGTTATCAGGGACAGGGAACGACTAACTATGGCTACACCTTC,CVSSYQGQGTTNYGYTF
TRBV11-2,TRBJ1-1,.,many,TGTGCCAGCAGCTTAGAGAGGAAGACTGAAGCTTTCTTT,CASSLERKTEAFF
TRBV2,TRBJ1-1,TRBD1,many,TGTGCCAGCAGCCCCAAAGGGCCGGGACAGGGGAGCAAAGCTTTCTTT,CASSPKGPGQGSKAFF
TRBV20-1,TRBJ2-7,TRBD2,many,TGCAGTGCTGCCGTGGGACTAGCGGGACGCGAGCAGTACTTC,CSAAVGLAGREQYF
TRBV19,TRBJ2-3,.,many,TGTGCCAGTAGAACCGCTGATACGCAGTATTTT,CASRTADTQYF
TRBV28,TRBJ2-1,.,.,TGTGCCAGCAGTTTAACACAGCCCTCCTACAATGAGCAGTTCTTC,CASSLTQPSYNEQFF
TRBV6-1,TRBJ2-3,.,many,TGTGCCAGCAGTCAAGGACGCCAAGATACGCAGTATTTT,CASSQGRQDTQYF